This is a list of T cell receptor beta chains from one sample in a study of neoadjuvant anti-PD-1 for oral cavity cancer. Sequencing used immunoSEQ multiplex PCR; TCRdb keeps in-frame clones, though not all of them. The data contain some 15,000 clones, 65% to 80% of them singletons. Sample: PBMCs, taken before nivolumab (anti-PD-1) treatment. These receptors originate from a person aged 40 to 85 with oral cavity squamous cell carcinoma. The CDR3 runs from the conserved cysteine through the conserved F or W. A D gene is named only where the DNA matches it firmly. Part of the rows lack a size; the others show once, few, many or a class for expanded clones.

d_gene	j_gene	abundance	v_gene	CDR3aa
-	TRBJ2-7	-	TRBV4-1	CASSQGSSYEQYF
-	TRBJ1-5	-	TRBV28	CASLEAGSFQPQHF
-	TRBJ1-2	-	TRBV5-1	CASSLARADGYTF
-	TRBJ2-5	-	TRBV30	CAWGRSHGAETQYF
TRBD1	TRBJ1-2	-	TRBV6-1	CASSERWDRVSNTF
-	TRBJ2-2	few	TRBV11-3	CASSLNTGELFF
-	TRBJ1-5	-	TRBV2	CASSDSYSNQPQHF
-	TRBJ2-5	-	TRBV25-1	CASSDLGLPRTQYF
-	TRBJ2-7	-	TRBV23-1	CASSQSLTETISYEQYF
-	TRBJ2-5	once	TRBV5-1	CASSRGHRLTSQETQYF
-	TRBJ2-2	few	TRBV5-4	CASTPGASNTGELFF
TRBD1	TRBJ1-6	-	TRBV6-1	CASRNRGANSPLHF
-	TRBJ1-3	-	TRBV10-3	CAISPWGDRSGNTIYF
TRBD2	TRBJ2-1	-	TRBV7-3	CASSSGTSGINEQFF
-	TRBJ1-5	few	TRBV15	CATSQYSNQPQHF
-	TRBJ1-4	-	TRBV30	CAWSGQLTNEKLFF
-	TRBJ2-2	few	TRBV27	CASSLGQGHTGELFF
TRBD2	TRBJ2-1	-	TRBV7-9	CASSLRTSGRANEQFF
-	TRBJ1-4	-	TRBV29-1	CSVRDGPSGEKLFF
-	TRBJ1-3	-	TRBV27	CASSLLTWAPGNTIYF
-	TRBJ1-2	once	TRBV19	CASSPGYPNGYTF
-	TRBJ2-7	-	TRBV7-8	CASSFRQDGYYEQYF
-	TRBJ1-2	-	TRBV11-2	CASSSQGDNGYTF
TRBD1	TRBJ2-6	-	TRBV5-6	CASSRTGAVGANVLTF
-	TRBJ2-7	-	TRBV7-6	CASSLDSSYEQYF
TRBD1	TRBJ1-5	once	TRBV5-5	CASSLIGTVGVNQPQHF
TRBD1	TRBJ1-6	-	TRBV4-2	CASSQVISTGASYNSPLHF
-	TRBJ1-4	-	TRBV28	CASSFPGSLFF
-	TRBJ2-7	-	TRBV6-6	CASSYTSGGDLRGQYF
-	TRBJ1-2	few	TRBV7-9	CASSPQDYGYTF
-	TRBJ2-4	-	TRBV6-1	CASSEIRKDIQYF
TRBD1	TRBJ1-1	-	TRBV10-3	CAISGGQGTEAFF
TRBD2	TRBJ2-1	-	TRBV29-1	CSVDEAGGGNEQFF